This TCR beta chain was recovered during a study of T cell responses to AZD1222 COVID-19 vaccine. The V end lost 5 bases, the J end lost 3 bases, and 13 bases lay between the germline ends. Germline V CDR1 and CDR2: SEHNR, FQNEAQ (reference sequence). The CDR3 has 15 residues. Using immunoSEQ multiplex PCR, the repertoire was profiled, and TCRdb retains in-frame clones only, with some absent. The sample holds about 120,000 clones, roughly nine tenths seen once. The chain links TRBV7-9 to TRBJ1-4; no clear D gene. This clonotype originated in an adult in good health. The sample in question was peripheral blood, obtained on day 0 of AZD1222 vaccination. The CDR3 region has the DNA TGTGCCAGCAGCCGCGCCACCCCGGCTAATGAAAAACTGTTTTTT. As protein: CASSRATPANEKLFF.